Shown below are 9 T cell receptor beta chains from a single sample sequenced in a study of graft-versus-host responses after intestinal transplantation. Some clones are missing from TCRdb's copy, which holds only in-frame ones; the method was immunoSEQ multiplex PCR. The sample contains 40,000 to 45,000 clones, around 95% of which appear only once. Antigens of these TCRs are unknown. The specimen was unstimulated CD8+ T cells sorted from spleen or lymph node cells, collected before transplant. The source is a human donor who was the organ donor for an intestinal transplant.

The chain joins TRBV11-2 to TRBJ2-5; D gene ambiguous. This CDR3 is 12 amino acids long. The germline gives CDR1 SGHAT, CDR2 FQNNGV. Trimming removed 5 bases from V and 9 bases from J, with 13 bases in between. The CDR3 region is CASSPKLGAQYF. The CDR3 DNA reads as TGTGCCAGCAGCCCAAAGCTAGGCGCCCAGTACTTC.

The chain couples TRBV5-6 to TRBJ2-5; D gene unclear. The V end lost 4 bases, the J end lost 5 bases, and 15 bases lay between the germline ends. CDR1 is SGHDT, CDR2 YYEEEE, per germline. CDR3 length: 14 amino acids. DNA of the CDR3: TGTGCCAGCAGCCTAACAAGTTTAGGGGAGACCCAGTACTTC. This codes for CASSLTSLGETQYF.

The V call is TRBV6-5, the J call TRBJ2-7; D is uncertain. Germline lookup yields CDR1 MNHEY and CDR2 SVGAGI. The V end lost 0 bases, the J end lost 0 bases, and 6 bases lay between the germline ends. The CDR3 has 14 amino acids. CDR3: CASSYSNPSYEQYF. CDR3 sequence (DNA): TGTGCCAGCAGTTACTCGAATCCCTCCTACGAGCAGTACTTC.

This clone has a single count. Other DNA sequences of this sample code for an identical CDR3. This chain connects TRBV7-3 to TRBJ2-2; unclear D gene. V lost 4 bases to trimming and J lost 2 bases, with 2 bases between them. Germline values: CDR1 SGHTA, CDR2 FQGTGA. The CDR3 contains 12 residues. This CDR3 is CASSSNTGELFF. Here the CDR3 DNA reads TGTGCCAGCAGCTCTAACACCGGGGAGCTGTTTTTT.

The chain links TRBV4-1 to TRBJ1-1; D is possibly TRBD1 (5 bases). The CDR3 runs to 14 residues. The germline V and J ends were trimmed by 6 bases and 5 bases, with 16 bases remaining between them. CDR1 and CDR2 from the germline V gene are MGHRA and YSYEKL. CDR3 sequence: CASSRVTAQTEAFF. The CDR3 coding sequence is TGCGCCAGCAGTCGTGTGACAGCTCAGACTGAAGCTTTCTTT.

The genes are TRBV18 and TRBJ2-3, with D possibly being TRBD1 or TRBD2 (5 bases each). CDR1 is KGHSH, CDR2 LQKENI, per germline. V lost 3 bases and J 2 bases, leaving 15 bases between the germline ends. The length of the CDR3 is 16 residues. CDR3 region: CASSPRDGTITDTQYF. The DNA for the CDR3 is TGTGCCAGCTCACCTCGGGACGGCACTATCACAGATACGCAGTATTTT.

The chain joins TRBV2 to TRBJ2-1; D is uncertain. This CDR3 region has 14 residues. Deletions cut 7 bases from V and 10 bases from J, with 20 bases between. Germline CDR1 reads SNHLY; CDR2 reads FYNNEI. The CDR3 loop reads CASTLHHGCWEQFF. CDR3 DNA sequence: TGTGCCAGCACCCTACACCACGGCTGCTGGGAGCAGTTCTTC.

The chain recombines TRBV5-1 with TRBJ1-2; D unresolved. V lost 4 bases and J 5 bases, leaving 15 bases between the germline ends. Germline V CDR1 and CDR2: SGHRS, YFSETQ. This CDR3 is built from 14 residues. The chain's CDR3 is CASSNTEARYGYTF. The CDR3 DNA sequence: TGCGCCAGCAGCAACACAGAAGCCAGATATGGCTACACCTTC.

The chain couples TRBV19 to TRBJ2-5; no clear D gene. The CDR3 runs 13 residues. From germline, CDR1 is LNHDA and CDR2 SQIVND (reference sequence). V was trimmed by 5 bases and J by 5 bases, leaving 12 bases between them. The DNA of the CDR3 is TGTGCCAGTAGTGGGGTTTTACAGGAGACCCAGTACTTC. This encodes CASSGVLQETQYF.